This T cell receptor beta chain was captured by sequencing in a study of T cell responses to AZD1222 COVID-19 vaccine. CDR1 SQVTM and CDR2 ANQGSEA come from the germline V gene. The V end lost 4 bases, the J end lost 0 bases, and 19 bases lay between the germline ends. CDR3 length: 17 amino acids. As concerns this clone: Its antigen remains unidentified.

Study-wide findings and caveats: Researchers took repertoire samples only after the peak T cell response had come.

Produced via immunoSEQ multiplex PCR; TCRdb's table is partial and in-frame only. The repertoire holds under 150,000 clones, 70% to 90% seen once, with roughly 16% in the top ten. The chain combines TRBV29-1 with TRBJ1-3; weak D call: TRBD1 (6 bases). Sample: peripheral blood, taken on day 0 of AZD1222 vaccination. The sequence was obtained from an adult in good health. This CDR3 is CSVAVGAGGGSGNTIYF. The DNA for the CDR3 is TGCAGCGTTGCGGTAGGGGCCGGAGGGGGCTCTGGAAACACCATATATTTT.